Following are 10 T cell receptor beta chains from one sample sequenced in a study of T cell clonotyping in hematopoietic cell transplantation. The time point: recipient sample about 28 days before transplant, after cytoreduction. Assay used: immunoSEQ multiplex PCR; TCRdb lists only in-frame clones, some missing. Of tens of thousands of clones detected, 90% to 96% appear once; the ten largest clones hold around 1.7%. Sequencing was performed on peripheral blood mononuclear cells, taken before stem cell transplant. Every receptor here comes from a woman between 45 and 60 years old with acute myeloid leukemia. Some clones in this sample may be carry-over from other donors' samples.

DNA of the CDR3: TGTGCCAGCGTCTGGACAGTTAATGAAAAACTGTTTTTT. Protein: CASVWTVNEKLFF. The chain is built from TRBV6-6 and TRBJ1-4; D may be TRBD1 (6 bases). The CDR3 is 13 amino acids. Germline V gives CDR1 MNHNY, CDR2 SVGAGI (reference sequence). V lost 8 bases and J lost 4, with 11 bases in between.

This clone was seen just once. The chain employs TRBV10-3 and TRBJ1-2; the D gene is possibly TRBD1 (5 bases). The CDR3 has 13 amino acids. Trimming removed 7 bases at V and 3 bases at J, with 12 bases between. Germline CDR1 and CDR2: ENHRY and SYGVKD. CDR3 sequence: CAITSDTDYGYTF. The CDR3, as DNA: TGTGCCATCACCTCGGACACGGACTATGGCTACACCTTC.

The chain combines TRBV6-1 with TRBJ1-1, with D hard to call. The V gene lost 2 bases and the J gene lost 1 base, with 17 bases spanning the gap. CDR3 size: 17 residues. The germline gives CDR1 MNHNS, CDR2 SASEGT. CDR3 loop: CASSETVRRMKNTEAFF. The CDR3 DNA reads TGTGCCAGCAGTGAAACAGTGAGGAGAATGAAGAACACTGAAGCTTTCTTT.

The gene calls are TRBV29-1 and TRBJ1-1, with TRBD1 matching over 7 bases. The CDR3 is made up of 13 amino acids. V was clipped by 8 bases and J by 1 base; unmatched bases: 7. CDR1 is SQVTM, CDR2 ANQGSEA, per germline. The CDR3 DNA sequence: TGCAGCACCCGAAGGGACAGGAACACTGAAGCTTTCTTT. Translation: CSTRRDRNTEAFF.

The chain joins TRBV2 to TRBJ1-2; 7 bases fit TRBD1. Trimming cost V 7 bases and J 7 bases; bases outside gene matches: 18. Germline V lookup: CDR1 SNHLY, CDR2 FYNNEI. This CDR3 is built from 16 residues. The DNA for the CDR3 is TGTGCCAGCACCCTACCACGGGACAGCTTCCTGGGTGGCTACACCTTC. This sequence encodes CASTLPRDSFLGGYTF.

This chain joins TRBV19 and TRBJ1-5; a possible D gene is TRBD1 (5 bases). In germline, CDR1 is LNHDA, CDR2 SQIVND (reference sequence). The CDR3 sequence is 16 residues long. Trimming removed 7 bases from V and 6 bases from J, with 22 bases in between. The CDR3 region has the DNA TGTGCCAGTAAATCGGTCGTAACAGCGCAGGGTCAGCCCCAGCATTTT. Translating it yields CASKSVVTAQGQPQHF.

The chain is built from TRBV19 and TRBJ2-5, with 10 bases lining up with TRBD2. V lost 3 bases and J lost 5; bases outside the gene matches: 12. Germline V CDR1 and CDR2: LNHDA, SQIVND (reference sequence). There are 17 residues in the CDR3. This CDR3 reads CASSITTASGSQETQYF. CDR3 coding DNA: TGTGCCAGTAGTATTACGACCGCTAGCGGGAGTCAGGAGACCCAGTACTTC.

The genes are TRBV30 and TRBJ2-5; D not certain. V lost 5 bases and J 0 bases, leaving 7 bases between the germline ends. Germline loops: CDR1 GTSNPN, CDR2 SVGIG (reference sequence). The CDR3 length is 12 residues. The CDR3 region has the DNA TGTGCCTGGCGGCGGTACCAAGAGACCCAGTACTTC. It translates to CAWRRYQETQYF.

The rearrangement links TRBV28 to TRBJ2-6; 10 nucleotides match TRBD1. V dropped 7 bases and J dropped 4; count of bases not matched to a gene: 22. Looked up from germline, CDR1 is MDHEN and CDR2 is SYDVKM. CDR3 length: 21 amino acids. CDR3 in amino acids: CASNPSPSTGTGALGANVLTF. The DNA of the CDR3 is TGTGCCAGCAATCCAAGTCCGTCCACCGGGACAGGGGCGTTGGGGGCCAACGTCCTGACTTTC.

V usage is TRBV2 and J usage is TRBJ1-2, with D unresolved. This CDR3 comprises 12 residues. The germline V and J ends were trimmed by 1 base and 5 bases, with 5 bases remaining between them. CDR1 and CDR2 (germline): SNHLY, FYNNEI. The CDR3 spells CASSEVGYGYTF. CDR3 bases: TGTGCCAGCAGTGAAGTGGGTTATGGCTACACCTTC.